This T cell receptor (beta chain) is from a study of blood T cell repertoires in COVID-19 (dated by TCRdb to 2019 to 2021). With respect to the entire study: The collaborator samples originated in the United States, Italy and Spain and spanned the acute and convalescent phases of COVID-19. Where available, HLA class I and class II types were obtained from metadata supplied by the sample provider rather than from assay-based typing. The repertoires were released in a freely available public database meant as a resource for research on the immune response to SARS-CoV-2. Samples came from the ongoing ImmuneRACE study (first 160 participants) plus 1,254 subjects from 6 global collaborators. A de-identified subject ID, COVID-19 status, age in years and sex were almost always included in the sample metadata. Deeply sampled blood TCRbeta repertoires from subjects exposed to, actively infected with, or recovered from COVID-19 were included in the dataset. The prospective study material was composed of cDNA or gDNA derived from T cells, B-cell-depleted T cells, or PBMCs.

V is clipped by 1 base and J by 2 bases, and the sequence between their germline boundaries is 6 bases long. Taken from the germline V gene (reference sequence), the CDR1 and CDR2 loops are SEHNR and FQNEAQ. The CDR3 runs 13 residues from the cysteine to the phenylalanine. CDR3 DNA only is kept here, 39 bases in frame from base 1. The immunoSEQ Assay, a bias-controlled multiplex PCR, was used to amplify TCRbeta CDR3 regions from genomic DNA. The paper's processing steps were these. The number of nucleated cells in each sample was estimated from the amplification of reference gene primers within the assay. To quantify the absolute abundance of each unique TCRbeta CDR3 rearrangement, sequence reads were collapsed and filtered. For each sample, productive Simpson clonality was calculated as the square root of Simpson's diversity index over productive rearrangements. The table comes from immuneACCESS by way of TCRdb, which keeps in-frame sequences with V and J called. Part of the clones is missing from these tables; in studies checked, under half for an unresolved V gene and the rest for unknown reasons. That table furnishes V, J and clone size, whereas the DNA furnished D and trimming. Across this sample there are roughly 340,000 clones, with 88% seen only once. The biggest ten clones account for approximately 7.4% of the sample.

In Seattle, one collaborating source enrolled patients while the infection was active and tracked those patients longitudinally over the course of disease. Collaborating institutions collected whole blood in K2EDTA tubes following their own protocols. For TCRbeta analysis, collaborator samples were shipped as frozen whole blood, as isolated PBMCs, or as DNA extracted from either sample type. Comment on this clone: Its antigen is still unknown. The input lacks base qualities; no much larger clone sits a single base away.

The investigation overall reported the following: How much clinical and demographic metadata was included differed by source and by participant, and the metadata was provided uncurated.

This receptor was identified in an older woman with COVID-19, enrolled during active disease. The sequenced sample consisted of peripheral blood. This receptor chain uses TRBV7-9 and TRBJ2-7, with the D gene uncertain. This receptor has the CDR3 CASSLGEAYEQYF. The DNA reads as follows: TGTGCCAGCAGCTTAGGTGAGGCCTACGAGCAGTACTTC.